Sequencing of this T cell receptor beta chain was carried out in a study of blood T cell repertoires in COVID-19. Study background: Samples came from the United States, Italy and Spain, spanning acute and convalescent COVID-19. T cells, B-cell-depleted T cells, or PBMCs provided the cDNA or gDNA that served as material.

Assay: immunoSEQ multiplex PCR; the TCRdb copy retains only in-frame clones and omits some. The repertoire consists of 160,000 or so clones, with 78% occurring once and the leading ten covering roughly 13%. CDR1 is LNHNV and CDR2 is YYDKDF in the germline V gene (reference sequence). This CDR3 has 17 residues. Trimming shortened V by 1 base and J by 1 base, and 16 bases separated the two germline ends. This sequence was found in a woman of 80 years or more with acute or convalescent COVID-19. This chain uses TRBV15 with TRBJ1-1; D is possibly TRBD1 (6 bases). The sample was peripheral blood. CDR3 sequence reads: CATSRVRSWDKNTEAFF. The CDR3 coding sequence is TGTGCCACCAGCAGAGTGAGGTCCTGGGACAAGAACACTGAAGCTTTCTTT.